The rows below give T cell receptor beta chains drawn from one sample of a study of blood T cell repertoires in COVID-19. Repertoires were generated with immunoSEQ multiplex PCR, while TCRdb's copy carries only in-frame clones and drops some. Among roughly 300,000 clones listed, about 85% were seen once. The sequenced material came from peripheral blood. The receptors stem from a human donor in a cohort sampled during active COVID-19. CDR3s include the opening cysteine and the closing phenylalanine or tryptophan. Each record gives: V gene, D gene, J gene, clone size, CDR3 protein, CDR3 DNA. The D gene is left open where the match is weak. Part of the rows lack a size; the others show once, few, many or a class for expanded clones.

V: TRBV6-2/TRBV6-3
D: -
J: TRBJ2-1
size: -
CDR3: CASSYSYPIRHLRPFF
DNA: TGTGCCAGCAGTTACTCATACCCCATAAGACATCTGCGCCCGTTCTTC

V: TRBV5-1
D: TRBD1
J: TRBJ2-7
size: -
CDR3: CASSLGPRDRSSYEQYF
DNA: TGCGCCAGCAGCTTGGGACCCCGGGACAGAAGCTCCTACGAGCAGTACTTC

V: TRBV9
D: -
J: TRBJ1-1
size: -
CDR3: CASSVEANTEAFF
DNA: TGTGCCAGCAGCGTGGAGGCGAACACTGAAGCTTTCTTT

V: TRBV20-1
D: -
J: TRBJ2-1
size: -
CDR3: CSASYINEQFF
DNA: TGCAGTGCTAGTTACATCAATGAGCAGTTCTTC

V: TRBV12-3/TRBV12-4
D: -
J: TRBJ1-5
size: -
CDR3: CASTQGPNQPQHF
DNA: TGTGCCAGCACACAGGGCCCCAATCAGCCCCAGCATTTT

V: TRBV5-1
D: TRBD1
J: TRBJ1-2
size: -
CDR3: CASSWDRPYGYTF
DNA: TGCGCCAGCAGCTGGGACAGGCCCTATGGCTACACCTTC

V: TRBV7-9
D: -
J: TRBJ2-1
size: -
CDR3: CASSLGTFSYNEQFF
DNA: TGTGCCAGCAGCTTAGGAACCTTCAGCTACAATGAGCAGTTCTTC

V: TRBV14
D: TRBD2
J: TRBJ2-1
size: once
CDR3: CASSGLAGGMSSYNEQFF
DNA: TGTGCCAGCAGTGGACTAGCGGGAGGGATGAGCTCCTACAATGAGCAGTTCTTC

V: TRBV9
D: TRBD2
J: TRBJ2-3
size: -
CDR3: CASTRGLAGGVGTDTQYF
DNA: TGTGCCAGCACCAGAGGACTAGCGGGAGGAGTGGGCACAGATACGCAGTATTTT

V: TRBV30
D: TRBD2
J: TRBJ2-5
size: -
CDR3: CACSRPSGLKETQYF
DNA: TGTGCCTGCTCCCGACCTAGCGGGCTGAAAGAGACCCAGTACTTC

V: TRBV28
D: -
J: TRBJ1-4
size: -
CDR3: CASSFGGGVANEKLFF
DNA: TGTGCCAGCAGTTTCGGGGGGGGTGTGGCTAATGAAAAACTGTTTTTT

V: TRBV9
D: TRBD1
J: TRBJ1-5
size: -
CDR3: CASSVGTADSRGNQPQHF
DNA: TGTGCCAGCAGCGTGGGGACAGCGGATTCCAGGGGCAATCAGCCCCAGCATTTT

V: TRBV4-3
D: -
J: TRBJ1-2
size: -
CDR3: CASSQTVTNLWGYTF
DNA: TGCGCCAGCAGCCAAACAGTGACGAATCTATGGGGCTACACCTTC

V: TRBV20-1
D: -
J: TRBJ2-1
size: few
CDR3: CSASPLEQFF
DNA: TGCAGTGCTAGTCCTCTCGAGCAGTTCTTC

V: TRBV6-5
D: -
J: TRBJ2-3
size: -
CDR3: CASRRVGTDTQYF
DNA: TGTGCCAGCAGGAGGGTGGGCACAGATACGCAGTATTTT

V: TRBV5-6
D: -
J: TRBJ2-1
size: once
CDR3: CASTPYMGEQFF
DNA: TGTGCCAGCACACCATACATGGGCGAGCAGTTCTTC

V: TRBV3-1/TRBV3-2
D: -
J: TRBJ1-5
size: once
CDR3: CASSQDTNQPQHF
DNA: TGTGCCAGCAGCCAGGACACCAATCAGCCCCAGCATTTT

V: TRBV19
D: TRBD1
J: TRBJ1-2
size: -
CDR3: CASSMTGVDGYTF
DNA: TGTGCCAGTAGCATGACAGGGGTCGATGGCTACACCTTC

V: TRBV7-2
D: -
J: TRBJ1-1
size: once
CDR3: CASSRTAMNTEAFF
DNA: TGTGCCAGCAGTCGGACAGCAATGAACACTGAAGCTTTCTTT

V: TRBV27
D: -
J: TRBJ1-2
size: -
CDR3: CASRVANYGYTF
DNA: TGTGCCAGCAGGGTAGCTAACTATGGCTACACCTTC

V: TRBV28
D: -
J: TRBJ1-1
size: -
CDR3: CASVMGRRGDTEAFF
DNA: TGTGCCAGCGTAATGGGACGGAGGGGTGACACTGAAGCTTTCTTT

V: TRBV28
D: TRBD1
J: TRBJ1-2
size: -
CDR3: CASSSARGQLKQNYGYTF
DNA: TGTGCCAGCAGTTCAGCCCGGGGACAGCTGAAACAGAACTATGGCTACACCTTC

V: TRBV7-7
D: TRBD2
J: TRBJ2-5
size: -
CDR3: CASSLLVTSGSSETQYF
DNA: TGTGCCAGCAGCTTACTGGTCACTAGCGGGAGCTCTGAGACCCAGTACTTC

V: TRBV20-1
D: -
J: TRBJ2-7
size: -
CDR3: CSASKGFAGEQYF
DNA: TGCAGTGCTAGTAAGGGTTTCGCGGGGGAGCAGTACTTC

V: TRBV4-1
D: -
J: TRBJ2-5
size: -
CDR3: CASSQDVTSGLETQYF
DNA: TGCGCCAGCAGCCAAGATGTAACGAGCGGCCTAGAGACCCAGTACTTC

V: TRBV11-3
D: -
J: TRBJ2-1
size: -
CDR3: CASSKGVTYNEQFF
DNA: TGTGCCAGCAGCAAGGGGGTCACCTACAATGAGCAGTTCTTC

V: TRBV18
D: -
J: TRBJ1-4
size: -
CDR3: CASAAGIDEKLFF
DNA: TGTGCCAGCGCGGCGGGGATAGACGAAAAACTGTTTTTT

V: TRBV10-3
D: TRBD2
J: TRBJ2-7
size: -
CDR3: CATWDSSGRSSYEQYF
DNA: TGTGCCACCTGGGATTCTAGCGGGAGGAGCTCCTACGAGCAGTACTTC

V: TRBV3-1/TRBV3-2
D: -
J: TRBJ1-1
size: once
CDR3: CASSQAGSNTEAFF
DNA: TGTGCCAGCAGCCAAGCCGGGTCGAACACTGAAGCTTTCTTT

V: TRBV5-1
D: -
J: TRBJ1-4
size: -
CDR3: CASSLVANEKLFF
DNA: TGCGCCAGCAGCTTGGTGGCAAATGAAAAACTGTTTTTT

V: TRBV3-1/TRBV3-2
D: -
J: TRBJ1-4
size: once
CDR3: CASSAQGSEKLFF
DNA: TGTGCCAGCAGCGCCCAGGGGAGTGAAAAACTGTTTTTT

V: TRBV7-3
D: -
J: TRBJ2-3
size: -
CDR3: CASSPASGNTQYF
DNA: TGTGCCAGCAGCCCCGCATCCGGGAATACGCAGTATTTT

V: TRBV9
D: -
J: TRBJ1-1
size: -
CDR3: CASSVDIRDTEAFF
DNA: TGTGCCAGCAGCGTGGACATCCGTGACACTGAAGCTTTCTTT

V: TRBV5-1
D: TRBD2
J: TRBJ2-5
size: -
CDR3: CASSPGGTSQETQYF
DNA: TGCGCCAGCAGCCCCGGGGGGACTTCCCAAGAGACCCAGTACTTC

V: TRBV4-1
D: TRBD2
J: TRBJ2-7
size: once
CDR3: CASSQFPGLAATYEQYF
DNA: TGCGCCAGCAGCCAATTTCCGGGACTAGCGGCGACCTACGAGCAGTACTTC

V: TRBV6-5
D: -
J: TRBJ2-2
size: -
CDR3: CASSSLTAQNTGELFF
DNA: TGTGCCAGCAGTTCCTTGACAGCCCAGAACACCGGGGAGCTGTTTTTT

V: TRBV3-1/TRBV3-2
D: TRBD2
J: TRBJ2-5
size: -
CDR3: CASSRSGVGETQYF
DNA: TGTGCCAGCAGCCGTAGCGGGGTAGGGGAGACCCAGTACTTC

V: TRBV29-1
D: TRBD2
J: TRBJ2-1
size: once
CDR3: CSVARLAGGTFDNEQFF
DNA: TGCAGCGTTGCAAGGCTAGCGGGAGGTACGTTCGACAATGAGCAGTTCTTC

V: TRBV19
D: TRBD1
J: TRBJ2-7
size: -
CDR3: CASSPGQGPYEQYF
DNA: TGTGCCAGTAGTCCCGGACAGGGACCCTACGAGCAGTACTTC

V: TRBV7-2
D: TRBD2
J: TRBJ2-1
size: -
CDR3: CASSLATSGTYNEQFF
DNA: TGTGCCAGCAGCTTAGCTACTAGCGGAACCTACAATGAGCAGTTCTTC

V: TRBV3-1/TRBV3-2
D: -
J: TRBJ2-1
size: -
CDR3: CASSVGGYNEQFF
DNA: TGTGCCAGCAGCGTCGGAGGTTACAATGAGCAGTTCTTC

V: TRBV15
D: TRBD2
J: TRBJ2-5
size: -
CDR3: CATSRDTGGETQYF
DNA: TGTGCCACCAGCAGAGATACGGGGGGGGAGACCCAGTACTTC

V: TRBV18
D: -
J: TRBJ1-1
size: -
CDR3: CASSPVARNTEAFF
DNA: TGTGCCAGCTCACCGGTAGCGAGGAACACTGAAGCTTTCTTT

V: TRBV6-8
D: TRBD1
J: TRBJ2-7
size: -
CDR3: CASPAGGEQAYEQYF
DNA: TGTGCCAGCCCTGCAGGGGGCGAACAAGCCTACGAGCAGTACTTC

V: TRBV6-6
D: TRBD1
J: TRBJ1-6
size: -
CDR3: CASSLQGNSPLHF
DNA: TGTGCCAGCAGTTTACAGGGGAATTCACCCCTCCACTTT

V: TRBV25-1
D: TRBD2
J: TRBJ2-1
size: few
CDR3: CASSEFEFTGGEQFF
DNA: TGTGCCAGCAGTGAATTTGAGTTTACGGGAGGTGAGCAGTTCTTC

V: TRBV5-1
D: TRBD1
J: TRBJ1-4
size: -
CDR3: CASSPGQGNEKLFF
DNA: TGCGCCAGCAGCCCCGGACAGGGTAATGAAAAACTGTTTTTT

V: TRBV5-8
D: TRBD1
J: TRBJ2-1
size: -
CDR3: CASSLSGQGSDEQFF
DNA: TGTGCCAGCAGCTTGTCGGGACAGGGTTCCGATGAGCAGTTCTTC

V: TRBV5-4
D: TRBD2
J: TRBJ2-3
size: few
CDR3: CASSLVGGRGGDTQYF
DNA: TGTGCCAGCAGCTTGGTTGGCGGGAGGGGTGGAGATACGCAGTATTTT

V: TRBV18
D: TRBD2
J: TRBJ2-1
size: -
CDR3: CASSPDQFGLAGYEQFF
DNA: TGTGCCAGCTCACCCGACCAATTTGGGCTAGCGGGGTATGAGCAGTTCTTC

V: TRBV9
D: -
J: TRBJ1-6
size: few
CDR3: CASSVRPKNSPLHF
DNA: TGTGCCAGCAGCGTCAGGCCCAAGAATTCACCCCTCCACTTT

V: TRBV7-9
D: -
J: TRBJ2-7
size: -
CDR3: CASSFTGSYEQYF
DNA: TGTGCCAGCAGCTTTACAGGGTCCTACGAGCAGTACTTC

V: TRBV10-3
D: TRBD1
J: TRBJ2-2
size: once
CDR3: CAIARGQARSSNTGELFF
DNA: TGTGCCATTGCCCGTGGACAGGCTCGATCGTCGAACACCGGGGAGCTGTTTTTT

V: TRBV19
D: TRBD2
J: TRBJ2-3
size: -
CDR3: CASSTLAASTDTQYF
DNA: TGTGCCAGTAGTACGCTAGCGGCTAGCACAGATACGCAGTATTTT

V: TRBV7-9
D: TRBD2
J: TRBJ2-3
size: once
CDR3: CASSLAGLVTGGDTQYF
DNA: TGTGCCAGCAGCTTAGCTGGACTAGTAACGGGTGGAGATACGCAGTATTTT

V: TRBV28
D: -
J: TRBJ2-7
size: -
CDR3: CASSVQGYEQYF
DNA: TGTGCCAGCAGTGTACAGGGCTACGAGCAGTACTTC

V: TRBV5-1
D: TRBD2
J: TRBJ2-3
size: -
CDR3: CASSLLSGDRDTQYF
DNA: TGCGCCAGCAGCCTACTTAGCGGGGATAGGGATACGCAGTATTTT

V: TRBV5-6
D: TRBD2
J: TRBJ2-5
size: -
CDR3: CASSLGSSGTGETQYF
DNA: TGTGCCAGCAGCTTGGGGTCTAGCGGGACTGGGGAGACCCAGTACTTC

V: TRBV16
D: -
J: TRBJ2-5
size: -
CDR3: CASSQSSETQYF
DNA: TGTGCCAGCAGCCAATCTAGCGAGACCCAGTACTTC

V: TRBV4-2
D: -
J: TRBJ1-2
size: -
CDR3: CASSKDFLGANGYTF
DNA: TGTGCCAGCAGCAAGGATTTTTTGGGCGCGAATGGCTACACCTTC